The sample holds a few counts of the clone carrying this T cell receptor (beta chain). The same CDR3 also results from other DNA sequences found in this sample. The length of the CDR3 is 14 residues. The V end was cut by 0 bases, the J end by 1 base, with 7 bases between. Germline V gene data show CDR1 as SGHRS and CDR2 as YFSETQ. The data originate from a study of shared clonotypes between healthy human individuals. The study separated CD4+ cells into CD45RA+ naive and CD45RA-negative memory subsets. The repertoire was sequenced with immunoSEQ multiplex PCR; TCRdb's copy has only in-frame clones and lacks some. The profile covers approximately 1,000,000 clones, with approximately 80% appearing a single time and 0.4% to 0.55% taken by the ten largest.

The chain employs TRBV5-1 and TRBJ2-5, with D possibly being TRBD1 (6 bases). This TCR was recovered from a man aged 18 to 29 in good health. Some clones in this sample may be carry-over from other donors' samples. Source material: memory CD4+ T cells from PBMCs. Subset defined: CD45RA-negative fraction. CDR3 nucleotides: TGCGCCAGCAGCTTGGGAGGGGGCCAAGAGACCCAGTACTTC. Residues: CASSLGGGQETQYF.